This T cell receptor beta chain came from a study of neurological immune-mediated disorders. Overall study findings and caveats: Because no CDR3 amino acid sequences were shared across subjects by expanded clones, private repertoires were suggested in all groups.

Time point denoted: longitudinal time-point 1 (baseline). Deletions cut 0 bases from V and 4 bases from J, with 16 bases between. CDR1 is MGHRA, CDR2 YSYEKL, per germline. This CDR3 is 17 amino acids long. This clonotype was seen repeatedly, ten times or more. Its antigen remains unknown. Template-switch 5'RACE cDNA synthesis added a 10-nucleotide unique molecular identifier. TCRdb reprocessed the 5' RACE reads via MiXCR and lists one record per CDR3 protein. The sample comprises tens of thousands of distinct CDR3 sequences, about a tenth of which are singletons, and around a tenth rests with the top ten.

The chain recombines TRBV4-1 with TRBJ1-3; D is ambiguous. This receptor was identified in a man aged 30 to 39 in good health. Sequencing was done on a sample of PBMCs. The CDR3 DNA follows: TGCGCCAGCAGCCAAGATTTGGTAGGGATCGGCGGAAACACCATATATTTT. It is translated as CASSQDLVGIGGNTIYF.